Detailed here is one T cell receptor beta chain. No antigen is known for it. No much larger clonotype is one base removed from it; base qualities were not supplied. The CDR3, from cysteine to phenylalanine, totals 14 residues. Only the CDR3 portion is preserved as DNA: 42 bases, with reading frame beginning at the first base. In the germline V gene, CDR1 corresponds to ENHRY and CDR2 to SYGVKD. Ends trimmed: V by 7 bases, J by 1 base; bases unmatched to a gene: 5. The sample comes from a study of beta chain features in type 1 diabetes (dated by TCRdb to the late 2010s). At the level of the whole study: No differences in mean age, gender distribution, total cell number or subset yield were found between patients and healthy donors. A total of some 100,000,000 sorted cells were examined across all samples, and a strong correlation was observed between cell number per subset and RNA yield. In the study, recently diagnosed type 1 diabetes patients and matched healthy donors were compared on the TCRB repertoires of their sorted circulating CD4+ T cell subsets. Naive and central memory subsets were obtained from all 30 or so donors, but regulatory and stem cell-like memory subsets were isolated from only 8 patients and roughly eight healthy donors.

A single peripheral blood draw of about 116 mL on average was collected from each donor into heparinised tubes. A BD FACSAria II and a panel including CD45RO, CCR7, CD25, CD127, CD95 and CD27 were used to sort naive, central memory, regulatory and stem cell-like memory CD4+ T cells. A purity above 98% was achieved for all sorted populations. PBMCs were isolated right away by Lymphoprep density gradient centrifugation and were stained directly, without culture. To minimize batch effects, samples were stained and sorted in pairs, one healthy donor with one patient per experiment. All of the isolated RNA was reverse transcribed with the High Capacity cDNA Reverse Transcription Kit, so expressed TCRB transcripts were sequenced. Survey-depth immunoSEQ sequencing was performed on stem cell-like memory T cell samples, with an average of about 1 million total reads per sample. After sorted cells were lysed in RLT buffer, RNA was extracted with DNase-treated RNeasy Micro or Mini kits, with the choice depending on cell number. Each cell subset was processed separately to prevent cross-contamination, with patient and healthy donor samples processed together. The immunoSEQ multiplex PCR was used to amplify TCRB sequences from cDNA, generating 87-bp fragments that spanned the CDR3 region. Amplicons were sequenced on the Illumina HiSeq platform. On the study's bioinformatics: Synthetic template baselines were used to correct PCR bias computationally, reads within Hamming distance 2 were collapsed together, and singletons that could not be merged were discarded. Reads were aligned against IMGT to assign V, D and J genes, CDR3 length and insertions or deletions at six rearrangement sites. Within each subset, clonotype counts were normalized to the number of sorted cells before true diversity and Gini coefficients were calculated with the tcR R package. The overlap coefficient, calculated on TCRB nucleotide sequences, was used to quantify repertoire sharing. Sourced from immuneACCESS, this table was stored by TCRdb with only in-frame sequences that have V and J called. A share of the clones is absent; for the studies checked, an unresolved V gene accounts for under half, and the remainder has no known explanation. V and J calls plus clone size are reproduced from that table; the DNA served to infer D and trimming. The sample records over 100,000 clones, around 40% of which are singletons. Approximately 0.065% of the sample rests with the top ten.

General findings and caveats noted by the study authors: Because cDNA was sequenced instead of genomic DNA, activated cells with high expression could be over-represented, although the groups did not differ in activation or CD3 levels. At VDJ recombination sites, type 1 diabetes patients had fewer insertions and more deleted nucleotides, which implies abnormalities in thymic rearrangement. PCR may preferentially amplify shorter templates, but because patient and control samples were amplified and corrected together, any resulting skew would affect both groups equally. HLA sub-analyses involved small numbers of individuals, so any influence of HLA type on TCRB rearrangement remained unresolved. A moderate but significant shortening of TCRB CDR3 length was observed in type 1 diabetes patients in all four CD4+ subsets. The naive, central memory and regulatory TCRB repertoires appeared to resemble one another more closely among patients than among healthy donors.

The V and J genes are TRBV10-3 and TRBJ2-3; the junction holds 7 bases that match TRBD2. Sequencing was performed on stem cell memory CD4+ T cells from blood. The cell subset or site label, as the study defines it: stem cell-like memory CD4+ T cells. The origin of this receptor is a woman aged 18-35 years in good health. The nucleotide sequence reads as follows: TGTGCCATCACCCTGGGAGGGGGCACAGATACGCAGTATTTT. It translates as CAITLGGGTDTQYF.